This TCR beta chain was recovered during a study of blood T cell repertoires in COVID-19. On the study more broadly: The United States, Italy and Spain supplied acute and convalescent COVID-19 samples. The cDNA or gDNA used as material had been derived from T cells, B-cell-depleted T cells, or PBMCs.

Those enrolled in Seattle joined during active infection and were followed longitudinally afterward. The length of the CDR3 is 12 residues. V was shortened by 3 bases and J by 6 bases, with 9 bases between the two germline ends. Method: immunoSEQ multiplex PCR; TCRdb's copy keeps in-frame clones and lacks some. The profile shows 95,000 to 120,000 clones, approximately 85% of them singletons. This chain uses TRBV5-3 with TRBJ2-5; possible D gene TRBD2, 5 bases. TRBV5-3 is labeled an ORF, and its function is uncertain. The sequenced material came from peripheral blood. This clonotype was obtained from a woman in her sixties with COVID-19, enrolled during active disease. CDR3 bases: TGTGCCAGAAGCTCGGAGCGGAAGACCCAGTACTTC. Translating gives CARSSERKTQYF.